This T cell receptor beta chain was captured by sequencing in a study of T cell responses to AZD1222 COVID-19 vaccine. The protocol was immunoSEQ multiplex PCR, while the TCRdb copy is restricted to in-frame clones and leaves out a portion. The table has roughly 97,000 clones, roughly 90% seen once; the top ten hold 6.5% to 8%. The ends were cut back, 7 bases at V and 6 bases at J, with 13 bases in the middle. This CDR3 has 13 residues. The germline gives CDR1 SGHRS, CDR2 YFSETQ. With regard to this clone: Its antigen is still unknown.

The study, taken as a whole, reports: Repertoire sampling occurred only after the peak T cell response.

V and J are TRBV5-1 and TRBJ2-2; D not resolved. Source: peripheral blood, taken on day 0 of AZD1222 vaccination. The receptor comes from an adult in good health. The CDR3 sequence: CASHHEVAGELFF. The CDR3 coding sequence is TGCGCCAGCCACCATGAGGTAGCCGGGGAGCTGTTTTTT.